This T cell receptor beta chain is drawn from a study of blood T cells in healthy people across ages. Trimming removed 6 bases at V and 0 bases at J, with 14 bases between. Germline assignment: CDR1 MNHEY and CDR2 SMNVEV (reference sequence). The CDR3 sequence is 15 residues long. The authors extracted at least 5 micrograms of total RNA per sample. Sample-barcoded 5' priming and a J-beta primer mix drove a second PCR of 7 to 11 cycles. Each cDNA was tagged by a template-switch adaptor containing 12 random nucleotides. TCRdb processed the 5' RACE reads anew with MiXCR; each CDR3 protein has one entry. The sample holds over 1,500,000 distinct CDR3 sequences; about 50% are singletons and the top ten take 2.1%. As to this clonotype: The target antigen is unknown.

Study-level points and caveats: With unsorted PBMCs, a conclusive comparison of naive versus antigen-experienced cells was not possible.

This TCR was recovered from a woman in her thirties or forties in good health. The sample taken for sequencing was blood. This chain uses TRBV27 with TRBJ1-1, with D perhaps TRBD1 (6 bases). The CDR3 nucleotides read TGTGCCAGCAGCCGCCCGACAGGAATGAACACTGAAGCTTTCTTT. This sequence encodes CASSRPTGMNTEAFF.